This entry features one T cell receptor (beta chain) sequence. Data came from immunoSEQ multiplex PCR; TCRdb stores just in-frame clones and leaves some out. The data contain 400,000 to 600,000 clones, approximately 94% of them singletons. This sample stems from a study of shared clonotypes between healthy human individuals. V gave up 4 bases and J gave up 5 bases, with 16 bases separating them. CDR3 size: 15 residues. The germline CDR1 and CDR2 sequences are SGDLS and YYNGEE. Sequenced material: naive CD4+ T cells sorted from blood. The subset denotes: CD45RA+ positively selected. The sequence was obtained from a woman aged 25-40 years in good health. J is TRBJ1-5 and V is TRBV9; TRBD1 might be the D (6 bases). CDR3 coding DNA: TGTGCCAGCAGCTCAAACCGGGACACCGATCAGCCCCAGCATTTT. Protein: CASSSNRDTDQPQHF. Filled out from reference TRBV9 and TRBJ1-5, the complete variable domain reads DSGVTQTPKHLITATGQRVTLRCSPRSGDLSVYWYQQSLDQGLQFLIQYYNGEERAKGNILERFSAQQFPDLHSELNLSSLELGDSALYFCASSSNRDTDQPQHFGDGTRLSIL.